The clone carrying this TCR beta chain was counted ten times or more. Its antigen remains unknown. This sample was included in a study of T cells after yellow fever vaccination. CDR3 length equals 11 residues. CDR1 and CDR2 (germline): LGHNA, YNFKEQ. V shed 1 base and J shed 6 bases, with 0 bases lying between them. Notes on the study in general: Most primary-vaccination clones recurred post-booster (about 96% CD4, just over 85% CD8). In FACS-sorted repertoires, abundant clonotypes from the bulk population could appear as contaminants.

Production of TCR cDNA was by 5'RACE template switching, which also added a universal primer site and UMIs. MiXCR, run by TCRdb on the 5' RACE reads, gives a single entry per CDR3 protein. Of some 670,000 distinct CDR3 sequences in the sample, about 12% were seen once. Material: PBMCs, obtained on the day of the yellow fever booster vaccination. This chain joins TRBV4-2 and TRBJ2-2; D is undetermined. This TCR was sampled from a man aged 25-45 years who received the YFV17D yellow fever vaccine. The CDR3 loop reads CASSQAGELFF. CDR3 in DNA: TGTGCCAGCAGCCAAGCCGGGGAGCTGTTTTTT.